The rows below give T cell receptor beta chains drawn from one sample of a study of blood T cells in healthy people across ages. TCRdb itself ran the 5' RACE reads through MiXCR, one entry per CDR3 protein. The sample contains over 700,000 distinct CDR3 sequences, 20% to 25% of which appear only once. A further study also used this sample, focusing on T cells of mothers and their children.

Sequencing was done on a sample of blood. The origin of the receptors is a boy aged 10-17 years in good health. CDR3s include the opening cysteine and the closing phenylalanine or tryptophan. The order of the fields is CDR3 length, clone size, J gene, D gene, V gene, CDR3 DNA, CDR3 protein. The D gene is left open where the match is weak. A row's size may be missing; if present it is once, few, many or a size class.

CDR3 length: 14
clone size: few
J gene: TRBJ1-2
D gene: TRBD1
V gene: TRBV18
CDR3 DNA: TGTGCCAGCTCACCAGTACAGGGGACCTATGGCTACACCTTC
CDR3 protein: CASSPVQGTYGYTF

CDR3 length: 14
clone size: -
J gene: TRBJ2-1
D gene: -
V gene: TRBV28
CDR3 DNA: TGTGCCAGCATTCGGTCCCGAGGGGTAGGCGGGTGGTTCTTC
CDR3 protein: CASIRSRGVGGWFF

CDR3 length: 16
clone size: -
J gene: TRBJ2-3
D gene: -
V gene: TRBV12-3/TRBV12-4
CDR3 DNA: TGTGCCAGCAGTTTAGCGGGTGGGAAGCGCACAGATACGCAGTATTTT
CDR3 protein: CASSLAGGKRTDTQYF

CDR3 length: 15
clone size: -
J gene: TRBJ1-1
D gene: -
V gene: TRBV7-2
CDR3 DNA: TGTGCCAGCAGCTTATTGGCAGGGGAGAACACTGAAGCTTTCTTT
CDR3 protein: CASSLLAGENTEAFF

CDR3 length: 15
clone size: -
J gene: TRBJ2-5
D gene: -
V gene: TRBV28
CDR3 DNA: TGTGCCAGCAGTTTTCAGGGACAACTCCAAGAGACCCAGTACTTC
CDR3 protein: CASSFQGQLQETQYF

CDR3 length: 16
clone size: -
J gene: TRBJ2-7
D gene: TRBD2
V gene: TRBV29-1
CDR3 DNA: TGCAGCGTTGGACTAGCGGGAGGGATCTCTTTGTACGAGCAGTACTTC
CDR3 protein: CSVGLAGGISLYEQYF

CDR3 length: 15
clone size: -
J gene: TRBJ2-4
D gene: TRBD1
V gene: TRBV29-1
CDR3 DNA: TGCAGCGTTGAAGAGGGACAGGGCAGTAGGTACATTCAGTACTTC
CDR3 protein: CSVEEGQGSRYIQYF

CDR3 length: 15
clone size: few
J gene: TRBJ1-1
D gene: -
V gene: TRBV19
CDR3 DNA: TGTGCCAGTAGTTCCCCCGGCAGGGATAACACTGAAGCTTTCTTT
CDR3 protein: CASSSPGRDNTEAFF

CDR3 length: 14
clone size: once
J gene: TRBJ1-1
D gene: -
V gene: TRBV20-1
CDR3 DNA: TGCAGTGCTAGAGGCGGACAGAGGATTGGGGAAGCTTTCTTT
CDR3 protein: CSARGGQRIGEAFF

CDR3 length: 15
clone size: -
J gene: TRBJ1-3
D gene: TRBD1
V gene: TRBV7-9
CDR3 DNA: TGTGCCAGCAGACCACAGGGGGCCTCTGGAAACACCATATATTTT
CDR3 protein: CASRPQGASGNTIYF

CDR3 length: 15
clone size: -
J gene: TRBJ1-1
D gene: -
V gene: TRBV13
CDR3 DNA: TGTGCCAGCCGAACCCGGGGGGTAGCAGGTCTTGAGGCTTTCTTT
CDR3 protein: CASRTRGVAGLEAFF

CDR3 length: 15
clone size: few
J gene: TRBJ2-1
D gene: -
V gene: TRBV5-1
CDR3 DNA: TGCGCCAGCTCAGCGCAGGCGAGCTCCTACAATGAGCAGTTCTTC
CDR3 protein: CASSAQASSYNEQFF

CDR3 length: 15
clone size: few
J gene: TRBJ2-5
D gene: TRBD2
V gene: TRBV7-2
CDR3 DNA: TGTGCCAACCCCCGGACTAGCGGACCTCAAGAGACCCAGTACTTC
CDR3 protein: CANPRTSGPQETQYF

CDR3 length: 14
clone size: -
J gene: TRBJ1-3
D gene: -
V gene: TRBV12-3/TRBV12-4
CDR3 DNA: TGTGCCAGCAGTTTCGGGCTGGCAGGAAACACCATATATTTT
CDR3 protein: CASSFGLAGNTIYF

CDR3 length: 15
clone size: -
J gene: TRBJ2-7
D gene: -
V gene: TRBV27
CDR3 DNA: TGTGCCAGCAGTTTTGGGGGAGTCCAGATCAGCGAGCAGTACTTC
CDR3 protein: CASSFGGVQISEQYF

CDR3 length: 14
clone size: few
J gene: TRBJ2-5
D gene: -
V gene: TRBV2
CDR3 DNA: TGTGCCAACCGGAAAGGAACAGGACAAGAGACCCAGTACTTC
CDR3 protein: CANRKGTGQETQYF

CDR3 length: 13
clone size: -
J gene: TRBJ2-5
D gene: -
V gene: TRBV29-1
CDR3 DNA: TGCAGCGTTGCGCACCAGGGAGGAGAGACCCAGTACTTC
CDR3 protein: CSVAHQGGETQYF

CDR3 length: 15
clone size: -
J gene: TRBJ2-7
D gene: -
V gene: TRBV20-1
CDR3 DNA: TGCAGTGCTAGAACTGGGGCGGGATCTCCCTACGAGCAGTACTTC
CDR3 protein: CSARTGAGSPYEQYF

CDR3 length: 11
clone size: -
J gene: TRBJ1-1
D gene: -
V gene: TRBV29-1
CDR3 DNA: TGCAGCGTCAAGGAGGGCACTGAAGCTTTCTTT
CDR3 protein: CSVKEGTEAFF

CDR3 length: 13
clone size: few
J gene: TRBJ1-1
D gene: TRBD1
V gene: TRBV3-1
CDR3 DNA: TGTGCCAGCAGCGGGACAGGCCACACTGAAGCTTTCTTT
CDR3 protein: CASSGTGHTEAFF

CDR3 length: 14
clone size: -
J gene: TRBJ2-2
D gene: -
V gene: TRBV3-1
CDR3 DNA: TGTGCCAGCACCTCTACTAGAAACACCGGGGAGCTGTTTTTT
CDR3 protein: CASTSTRNTGELFF

CDR3 length: 15
clone size: few
J gene: TRBJ1-1
D gene: -
V gene: TRBV20-1
CDR3 DNA: TGCAGTGCTAGAGATATGCAGGGGCTGAACACTGAAGCTTTCTTT
CDR3 protein: CSARDMQGLNTEAFF

CDR3 length: 14
clone size: once
J gene: TRBJ1-2
D gene: -
V gene: TRBV6-2/TRBV6-3
CDR3 DNA: TGTGCCAGCAGTTACGAGGAGTTCGACTATGGCTACACCTTC
CDR3 protein: CASSYEEFDYGYTF

CDR3 length: 14
clone size: few
J gene: TRBJ2-1
D gene: TRBD2
V gene: TRBV10-3
CDR3 DNA: TGTGCCATCAGTGGAAATAGCGGGAGGGTTGAGCAGTTCTTC
CDR3 protein: CAISGNSGRVEQFF

CDR3 length: 13
clone size: -
J gene: TRBJ1-1
D gene: -
V gene: TRBV6-5
CDR3 DNA: TGTGCCAGCAGTTACAAGGCCAAAAGTGAAGCTTTCTTT
CDR3 protein: CASSYKAKSEAFF

CDR3 length: 15
clone size: few
J gene: TRBJ2-5
D gene: -
V gene: TRBV28
CDR3 DNA: TGTGCCAGCAGTTTAGGAGAGCTGTCACGAGAGACCCAGTACTTC
CDR3 protein: CASSLGELSRETQYF

CDR3 length: 18
clone size: -
J gene: TRBJ2-4
D gene: TRBD2
V gene: TRBV7-2
CDR3 DNA: TGTGCCAGCAGCTTATCCCTCTTTAGCGGGGGTGACAAAGACATTCAGTACTTC
CDR3 protein: CASSLSLFSGGDKDIQYF

CDR3 length: 18
clone size: -
J gene: TRBJ2-1
D gene: TRBD2
V gene: TRBV4-2
CDR3 DNA: TGTGCCAGCAGCTTCGGCTCCGGGACTAGCGGGAGTACAGATGAGCAGTTCTTC
CDR3 protein: CASSFGSGTSGSTDEQFF

CDR3 length: 16
clone size: -
J gene: TRBJ2-1
D gene: -
V gene: TRBV6-2/TRBV6-3
CDR3 DNA: TGTGCCAGCAGTGTTACAGGGATGGGTCTTTACAATGAGCAGTTCTTC
CDR3 protein: CASSVTGMGLYNEQFF

CDR3 length: 13
clone size: -
J gene: TRBJ2-3
D gene: -
V gene: TRBV25-1
CDR3 DNA: TGTGCCAGCAGTGAAAGTTTGCCGCATACGCAGTATTTT
CDR3 protein: CASSESLPHTQYF

CDR3 length: 15
clone size: -
J gene: TRBJ2-7
D gene: -
V gene: TRBV6-5
CDR3 DNA: TGTGCCAGCAGTACTCTACAGGTTCTGGCCTACGAGCAGTACTTC
CDR3 protein: CASSTLQVLAYEQYF

CDR3 length: 15
clone size: -
J gene: TRBJ2-3
D gene: TRBD1
V gene: TRBV5-1
CDR3 DNA: TGCGCCAGCAGCTGGGGACAGCCCAGAACAGATACGCAGTATTTT
CDR3 protein: CASSWGQPRTDTQYF

CDR3 length: 13
clone size: -
J gene: TRBJ2-7
D gene: -
V gene: TRBV6-5
CDR3 DNA: TGTGCCAGCAGTTACTCGAACAATTACGAGCAGTACTTC
CDR3 protein: CASSYSNNYEQYF

CDR3 length: 17
clone size: -
J gene: TRBJ2-4
D gene: -
V gene: TRBV12-5
CDR3 DNA: TGTGCTAGTGGTACCGGGACAATGGGATTAGCCAAAAACATTCAGTACTTC
CDR3 protein: CASGTGTMGLAKNIQYF

CDR3 length: 16
clone size: few
J gene: TRBJ2-5
D gene: -
V gene: TRBV7-3
CDR3 DNA: TGTGCCAGCAGCTTAAATGGGCCCTCCGAGGGGGAGACCCAGTACTTC
CDR3 protein: CASSLNGPSEGETQYF

CDR3 length: 11
clone size: -
J gene: TRBJ2-3
D gene: -
V gene: TRBV5-5
CDR3 DNA: TGTGCCAGCAGCAAAGCAGATACGCAGTATTTT
CDR3 protein: CASSKADTQYF

CDR3 length: 17
clone size: few
J gene: TRBJ2-5
D gene: TRBD2
V gene: TRBV24-1
CDR3 DNA: TGTGCCACCAGTGATTTACAGACTAGCGGGGGCCAAGAGACCCAGTACTTC
CDR3 protein: CATSDLQTSGGQETQYF

CDR3 length: 15
clone size: -
J gene: TRBJ1-1
D gene: -
V gene: TRBV12-3/TRBV12-4
CDR3 DNA: TGTGCCAGCAGTTCAGGTGGGGCCCTGAACACTGAAGCTTTCTTT
CDR3 protein: CASSSGGALNTEAFF

CDR3 length: 14
clone size: -
J gene: TRBJ2-7
D gene: -
V gene: TRBV28
CDR3 DNA: TGTGCCAGCACGTCCCGACGGGGATCATACGAGCAGTACTTC
CDR3 protein: CASTSRRGSYEQYF

CDR3 length: 14
clone size: -
J gene: TRBJ1-5
D gene: -
V gene: TRBV12-3/TRBV12-4
CDR3 DNA: TGTGCCAGCAGTACAGGGTATAGCAATCAGCCCCAGCATTTT
CDR3 protein: CASSTGYSNQPQHF

CDR3 length: 13
clone size: -
J gene: TRBJ2-3
D gene: -
V gene: TRBV11-2
CDR3 DNA: TGTGCCAGCAGGTTTACTAGCACAGATACGCAGTATTTT
CDR3 protein: CASRFTSTDTQYF

CDR3 length: 15
clone size: few
J gene: TRBJ2-1
D gene: TRBD2
V gene: TRBV28
CDR3 DNA: TGTGCCAGCAGTTTATTCCGGGAGGCCTTTGGGGAGCAGTTCTTC
CDR3 protein: CASSLFREAFGEQFF